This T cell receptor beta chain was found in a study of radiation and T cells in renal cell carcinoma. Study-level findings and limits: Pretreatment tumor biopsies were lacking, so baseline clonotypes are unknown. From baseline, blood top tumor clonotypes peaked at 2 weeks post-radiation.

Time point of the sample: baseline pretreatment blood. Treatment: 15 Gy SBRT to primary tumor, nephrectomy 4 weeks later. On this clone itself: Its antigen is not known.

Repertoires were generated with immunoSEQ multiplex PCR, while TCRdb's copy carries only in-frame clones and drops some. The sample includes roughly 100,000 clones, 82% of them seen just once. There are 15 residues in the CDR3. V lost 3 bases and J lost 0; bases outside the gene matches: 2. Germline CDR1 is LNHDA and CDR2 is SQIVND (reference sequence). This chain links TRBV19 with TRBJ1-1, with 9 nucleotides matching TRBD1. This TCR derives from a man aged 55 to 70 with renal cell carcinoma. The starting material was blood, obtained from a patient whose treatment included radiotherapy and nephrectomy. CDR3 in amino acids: CASSIGQGLNTEAFF. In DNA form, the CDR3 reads TGTGCCAGTAGTATCGGACAGGGGTTGAACACTGAAGCTTTCTTT. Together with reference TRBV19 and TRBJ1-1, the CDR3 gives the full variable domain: DGGITQSPKYLFRKEGQNVTLSCEQNLNHDAMYWYRQDPGQGLRLIYYSQIVNDFQKGDIAEGYSVSREKKESFPLTVTSAQKNPTAFYLCASSIGQGLNTEAFFGQGTRLTVV.